The 32 T cell receptor beta chains below all came from one sample that was sequenced in a study of blood T cell repertoires in COVID-19. The protocol was immunoSEQ multiplex PCR, while the TCRdb copy is restricted to in-frame clones and leaves out a portion. In the table there are under 200,000 clones, about 88% of which are singletons. The specimen was peripheral blood. The source of these receptors is a man aged 65-85 years with active or convalescent COVID-19.

CDR3 in amino acids: CASSPSGFFGQYF. The CDR3 region has the DNA TGTGCCAGCTCACCTTCAGGGTTCTTCGGGCAGTACTTC. This rearrangement joins TRBV18 to TRBJ2-7, with D possibly TRBD1 on 5 matching bases. Germline CDR1 is KGHSH and CDR2 is LQKENI. The CDR3 is 13 residues long. Deletions cut 3 bases from V and 9 bases from J, with 15 bases between.

V gene TRBV5-5 combines with J gene TRBJ2-2, with D possibly matching TRBD1 (5 bases). V lost 2 bases and J lost 3, with 17 bases in between. The CDR3 contains 17 residues. CDR1 and CDR2 from the germline V gene are SGHKS and YYEKEE (reference sequence). The CDR3: CASSLQERNLHTGELFF. The CDR3 DNA reads TGTGCCAGCAGCTTACAGGAGAGGAACTTGCACACCGGGGAGCTGTTTTTT.

This sequence joins TRBV2 and TRBJ2-3; 13 nucleotides align to TRBD2. V trimming: 6 bases; J trimming: 5 bases; junction bases outside the gene matches: 8. The CDR3 has 16 residues. Germline values: CDR1 SNHLY, CDR2 FYNNEI. CDR3 nucleotide sequence: TGTGCCAGCAGCTCACTAGCGGGAGGGCCAGGAGATACGCAGTATTTT. Amino acid sequence: CASSSLAGGPGDTQYF. Full variable domain (outside the CDR3, taken from reference TRBV2 and TRBJ2-3): EPEVTQTPSHQVTQMGQEVILRCVPISNHLYFYWYRQILGQKVEFLVSFYNNEISEKSEIFDDQFSVERPDGSNFTLKIRSTKLEDSAMYFCASSSLAGGPGDTQYFGPGTRLTVL.

This clone showed up just a few times. The chain recombines TRBV21-1 with TRBJ1-6; TRBD1, as called in the table, went unchecked against the DNA. TRBV21-1 is flagged as a pseudogene. The CDR3 sequence is 21 residues long. CDR3 nucleotide sequence: TGTGCCAGCAGCCCGAGCCGGGCAGGGGGGACCGCCCGGGTTGATAATTCACCCCTCCACTTT. This sequence encodes CASSPSRAGGTARVDNSPLHF.

The CDR3 DNA reads as TGTGCCAGCAGCTTGGGCGCAGGGACCTACGAGCAGTACTTC. Translated, it gives CASSLGAGTYEQYF. The J gene is TRBJ2-7, the V gene TRBV5-6; perhaps TRBD1 as D (5 bases). From germline, CDR1 is SGHDT and CDR2 YYEEEE. Deletions cut 0 bases from V and 2 bases from J, with 9 bases between. The CDR3 length is 14 residues. The variable domain in full, with the rest retrieved from reference TRBV5-6 and TRBJ2-7, is DAGVTQSPTHLIKTRGQQVTLRCSPKSGHDTVSWYQQALGQGPQFIFQYYEEEERQRGNFPDRFSGHQFPNYSSELNVNALLLGDSALYLCASSLGAGTYEQYFGPGTRLTVT.

This clone was seen just once. The J gene is TRBJ2-7, the V gene TRBV5-1; TRBD2 matches 8 bases. J gave up 3 bases and V 4 bases, and 6 bases lay outside the gene matches. The CDR3 spans 14 residues. Germline V gene data show CDR1 as SGHRS and CDR2 as YFSETQ. CDR3 in DNA: TGCGCCAGCAGCAGGGGACTAGGGGACTACGAGCAGTACTTC. It translates to CASSRGLGDYEQYF.

The rearrangement joins TRBV10-3 to TRBJ1-5, with 11 bases lining up with TRBD1. The CDR3 runs to 16 residues. CDR1 is ENHRY, CDR2 SYGVKD, per germline. With V trimmed by 6 bases and J by 1 base, 5 bases remained unmatched. Here the CDR3 DNA reads TGTGCCATCAGCCGGACAGGGGGCCTGAGCAATCAGCCCCAGCATTTT. Translation: CAISRTGGLSNQPQHF.

This clone was picked up one time. V usage is TRBV5-1 and J usage is TRBJ1-4; D is uncertain. The CDR3 consists of 16 residues. The V end was cut by 2 bases, the J end by 1 base, with 12 bases between. Looked up from germline, CDR1 is SGHRS and CDR2 is YFSETQ. The CDR3 region is CASSFSGEITNEKLFF. CDR3 DNA: TGCGCCAGCAGCTTCTCTGGGGAGATAACTAATGAAAAACTGTTTTTT.

J is TRBJ2-7 and V is TRBV6-5; 9 nucleotides align to TRBD2. This CDR3 spans 15 amino acids. Germline V lookup: CDR1 MNHEY, CDR2 SVGAGI. V trimming: 0 bases; J trimming: 5 bases; junction bases outside the gene matches: 5. As DNA, the CDR3 is TGTGCCAGCAGTTACTCGGGACTAGCTAACCACGAGCAGTACTTC. Translating gives CASSYSGLANHEQYF.

This clone is a singleton in its sample. V is TRBV7-9 and J is TRBJ2-1; no clear D. There are 10 residues in the CDR3. V was trimmed by 8 bases and J by 4 bases, leaving 3 bases between them. Per the germline V gene, CDR1 is SEHNR and CDR2 is FQNEAQ (reference sequence). CDR3 sequence: CASAYNEQFF. Here the CDR3 DNA reads TGTGCCAGCGCGTACAATGAGCAGTTCTTC. The entire variable domain, with the rest obtained from reference TRBV7-9 and TRBJ2-1, is as follows: DTGVSQNPRHKITKRGQNVTFRCDPISEHNRLYWYRQTLGQGPEFLTYFQNEAQLEKSRLLSDRFSAERPKGSFSTLEIQRTEQGDSAMYLCASAYNEQFFGPGTRLTVL.

The chain joins TRBV3-1 (or the pseudogene TRBV3-2) to TRBJ2-2, with TRBD2 identical over 13 bases. The CDR3 sequence is 16 residues long. CDR1 and CDR2 from the germline V gene are LGHDT and YNNKEL (reference sequence). With 4 bases clipped from V and 4 bases from J, the junction kept 3 bases outside the gene matches. The DNA for the CDR3 is TGTGCCAGCAGCCCCCGACTAGCGGGGGGCACCGGGGAGCTGTTTTTT. Translating it yields CASSPRLAGGTGELFF.

This clone appeared a few times. The chain recombines TRBV28 with TRBJ2-2; the D gene is possibly TRBD1 (5 bases). This CDR3 has 15 amino acids. Per germline, CDR1 MDHEN and CDR2 SYDVKM. Trimming removed 5 bases at V and 0 bases at J, with 10 bases between. In nucleotides, the CDR3 is TGTGCCAGCAGTGGTCAGGGTCCGAACACCGGGGAGCTGTTTTTT. Translation: CASSGQGPNTGELFF. Together with reference TRBV28 and TRBJ2-2, the CDR3 gives the full variable domain: DVKVTQSSRYLVKRTGEKVFLECVQDMDHENMFWYRQDPGLGLRLIYFSYDVKMKEKGDIPEGYSVSREKKERFSLILESASTNQTSMYLCASSGQGPNTGELFFGEGSRLTVL.

This sequence joins TRBV18 and TRBJ2-5; 7 positions agree with TRBD1. The germline CDR1 and CDR2 sequences are KGHSH and LQKENI. The CDR3 totals 16 residues. V gave up 3 bases and J gave up 3 bases; unmatched junction bases: 10. CDR3 sequence: CASSPGQALMKETQYF. CDR3 bases: TGTGCCAGCTCACCCGGACAGGCCTTAATGAAAGAGACCCAGTACTTC.

This clone was found a few times. This chain uses TRBV3-1 (or the pseudogene TRBV3-2) with TRBJ2-2, with TRBD1 matching over 9 bases. CDR3 size: 16 residues. V shed 4 bases and J 4 bases; nucleotides not matched to a gene: 7. Looked up from germline, CDR1 is LGHDT and CDR2 is YNNKEL (reference sequence). CDR3 nucleotide sequence: TGTGCCAGCAGCCTGACAGGGGGGTCTCGCACCGGGGAGCTGTTTTTT. It encodes CASSLTGGSRTGELFF.

The J gene is TRBJ2-7, the V gene TRBV9, with 9 bases identical to TRBD2. This CDR3 spans 18 amino acids. Per the germline V gene, CDR1 is SGDLS and CDR2 is YYNGEE. Trimming cost V 4 bases and J 2 bases; bases outside gene matches: 16. The CDR3 loop reads CASSPTPDGGRGAYEQYF. DNA for the CDR3: TGTGCCAGCAGCCCCACCCCGGACGGCGGGAGGGGAGCCTACGAGCAGTACTTC.

This clone was detected once. This chain joins TRBV19 and TRBJ2-3, with D perhaps matching TRBD1 (5 bases). The V and J ends lost 3 bases and 3 bases respectively, with 10 bases between them. Looked up from germline, CDR1 is LNHDA and CDR2 is SQIVND (reference sequence). This CDR3 contains 14 residues. The CDR3 region is CASSIQGITDTQYF. CDR3 sequence (DNA): TGTGCCAGTAGTATTCAGGGAATTACAGATACGCAGTATTTT.

The CDR3 reads CAIRGTGGEQYF. The CDR3 DNA reads as TGTGCCATCAGGGGGACAGGGGGCGAGCAGTACTTC. This chain uses TRBV10-3 with TRBJ2-7, with 11 bases that match TRBD1. This CDR3 comprises 12 residues. V gave up 6 bases and J gave up 6 bases; unmatched junction bases: 1. Germline CDR1 is ENHRY and CDR2 is SYGVKD.

The chain recombines TRBV7-2 with TRBJ2-3; D possibly corresponds to TRBD2 (7 bases). The CDR3 covers 18 residues. Trimming left V 2 bases short and J 4 bases short, with 22 bases between. Germline loops: CDR1 SGHTA, CDR2 FQGNSA. The CDR3 bases are TGTGCCAGCAGCTTATGGGGAGGGGGGGGCGCCGGCCCAGATACGCAGTATTTT. It specifies CASSLWGGGGAGPDTQYF. The full variable domain, in which reference TRBV7-2 and TRBJ2-3 provide the parts outside the CDR3, is GAGVSQSPSNKVTEKGKDVELRCDPISGHTALYWYRQSLGQGLEFLIYFQGNSAPDKSGLPSDRFSAERTGGSVSTLTIQRTQQEDSAVYLCASSLWGGGGAGPDTQYFGPGTRLTVL.

The gene calls are TRBV19 and TRBJ1-6; 8 nucleotides match TRBD1. The CDR3 length is 15 residues. Germline-derived CDR1 and CDR2 are LNHDA and SQIVND (reference sequence). V gave up 5 bases and J gave up 10 bases; unmatched junction bases: 10. CDR3 in DNA: TGTGCCAGTAGTGGGACGACAGGGGCAGGGTCACCCCTCCACTTT. As protein: CASSGTTGAGSPLHF.

This clone has just a few counts. V usage is TRBV18 and J usage is TRBJ2-3; D not certain. This CDR3 region has 13 residues. From germline, CDR1 is KGHSH and CDR2 LQKENI. With 3 bases removed from V and 6 bases from J, the gap between germline ends came to 10 bases. The CDR3 DNA is TGTGCCAGCTCACCCCCAGTCGGGGATACGCAGTATTTT. Its protein is CASSPPVGDTQYF.

The rearrangement uses TRBV11-2 and TRBJ2-1; D remains ambiguous. V lost 4 bases and J 0 bases, leaving 10 bases between the germline ends. There are 15 residues in the CDR3. CDR1 is SGHAT and CDR2 is FQNNGV in the germline V gene. The CDR3 DNA reads as TGTGCCAGCAGCTCGCAGGCTGACTCCTACAATGAGCAGTTCTTC. Translation: CASSSQADSYNEQFF. The full variable domain, completed using reference TRBV11-2 and TRBJ2-1, is EAGVAQSPRYKIIEKRQSVAFWCNPISGHATLYWYQQILGQGPKLLIQFQNNGVVDDSQLPKDRFSAERLKGVDSTLKIQPAKLEDSAVYLCASSSQADSYNEQFFGPGTRLTVL.

The chain uses TRBV11-2 and TRBJ2-1, with D unclear. V lost 3 bases and J lost 0, with 6 bases in between. In germline, CDR1 is SGHAT, CDR2 FQNNGV. This CDR3 region has 14 residues. CDR3 protein: CASSFVSSYNEQFF. The DNA of the CDR3 is TGTGCCAGCAGCTTCGTCAGCTCCTACAATGAGCAGTTCTTC.

This chain connects TRBV7-8 to TRBJ2-4; 9 bases are a match to TRBD1. V lost 5 bases, J lost 9 bases, and 11 bases stayed unmatched. CDR3 length equals 15 residues. Germline CDR1 reads SGHVS; CDR2 reads FQNEAQ. The CDR3 DNA sequence: TGTGCCAGCAGCCCGACAGGGGGTTCTATTGGCATTCAGTACTTC. This encodes CASSPTGGSIGIQYF.

The chain has TRBV7-6 and TRBJ2-5; possible D gene TRBD1, 6 bases. Germline CDR1 is SGHVS and CDR2 is FNYEAQ. The CDR3 has 14 residues. The V and J ends lost 5 bases and 4 bases respectively, with 14 bases between them. The CDR3 DNA reads TGTGCCAGCAGCCAATACAGGGTCCCAGAGACCCAGTACTTC. Amino acids: CASSQYRVPETQYF.

The chain has TRBV6-1 and TRBJ1-5, with TRBD1 identical over 7 bases. J was trimmed by 2 bases and V by 0 bases; bases with no gene match: 1. The CDR3 spans 15 residues. The germline V gene has CDR1 MNHNS and CDR2 SASEGT. This CDR3 reads CASSEAGTGNQPQHF. CDR3 sequence (DNA): TGTGCCAGCAGTGAAGCAGGGACAGGCAATCAGCCCCAGCATTTT.

The chain employs TRBV3-1 (or the pseudogene TRBV3-2) and TRBJ1-1; D remains unclear. Germline V gives CDR1 LGHDT, CDR2 YNNKEL (reference sequence). The CDR3 sequence is 14 residues long. Trimming stripped 0 bases from V and 1 base from J, with 6 bases between. The CDR3 sequence is CASSQDPGNTEAFF. The CDR3 DNA reads TGTGCCAGCAGCCAAGATCCAGGGAACACTGAAGCTTTCTTT.

This rearrangement joins TRBV28 to TRBJ1-2, with 9 bases that match TRBD1. Germline CDR1 reads MDHEN; CDR2 reads SYDVKM. V gave up 2 bases and J gave up 8 bases; unmatched junction bases: 9. The CDR3 consists of 15 residues. CDR3 nucleotide sequence: TGTGCCAGCAGTTTAGGACAGGGGTTCCGGGTAGGCTACACCTTC. Residues: CASSLGQGFRVGYTF.

The genes are TRBV25-1 and TRBJ1-2; D remains unclear. The germline V gene encodes CDR1 MGHDK and CDR2 SYGVNS. V was shortened by 6 bases and J by 0 bases, with 11 bases between the two germline ends. The CDR3 covers 14 residues. CDR3 region: CASSPWGANYGYTF. The CDR3 DNA follows: TGTGCCAGCAGCCCTTGGGGAGCTAACTATGGCTACACCTTC.

V gene TRBV14 combines with J gene TRBJ1-2; maybe TRBD1 (5 bases). The CDR3 covers 13 residues. Trimming removed 0 bases from V and 3 bases from J, with 5 bases in between. CDR1 is SGHDN, CDR2 FVKESK, per germline. CDR3 amino acids: CASSQDRDYGYTF. As DNA, the CDR3 is TGTGCCAGCAGCCAAGACAGGGACTATGGCTACACCTTC.

CDR3 protein: CASSLAGGDNEQFF. In nucleotides, the CDR3 is TGCGCCAGCAGCTTGGCGGGGGGGGACAATGAGCAGTTCTTC. The chain is built from TRBV5-1 and TRBJ2-1; TRBD2 matches at 8 bases. Trimming took 0 bases from V and 5 from J; bases not matched to a gene: 1. The CDR3 runs to 14 residues. Per germline, CDR1 SGHRS and CDR2 YFSETQ.

Only one count was recorded for this clone. This rearrangement joins TRBV7-7 to TRBJ2-7; D possibly corresponds to TRBD2 (6 bases). CDR1 SSHAT and CDR2 FNYEAQ come from the germline V gene (reference sequence). With 11 bases removed from V and 3 bases from J, the gap between germline ends came to 8 bases. The CDR3 extends over 10 amino acids. The CDR3 region has the DNA TGTGCCGGACTAAACTACGAGCAGTACTTC. This translates into CAGLNYEQYF.

This clone is a singleton in its sample. V and J are TRBV28 and TRBJ1-2; TRBD1 is a possible D gene (5 bases). Germline assignment: CDR1 MDHEN and CDR2 SYDVKM. V was clipped by 11 bases and J by 0 bases, with 10 bases between them. This CDR3 is built from 12 residues. DNA of the CDR3: TGTGCCGCCCAGGACACTAACTATGGCTACACCTTC. Encoded protein: CAAQDTNYGYTF.